Each of the 2 T cell receptor beta chains below was sequenced from the same sample in a study of CXCR3-negative and CXCR3-positive naive CD8 T cells. Notes on the study in general: Higher TRB CDR3 hydrophobicity marked CXCR3-positive naive cells relative to CXCR3-negative naive cells.

For these TCRs, the target antigens are not known. cDNA libraries for TRB were generated by 5' RACE incorporating UMI labels. TCRdb re-called the 5' RACE reads and shows each CDR3 protein once, DNA omitted. This table lists some 85,000 distinct CDR3 sequences. The sequencing input was naive CXCR3+ CD8+ T cells from blood. Subset in this sample: CD45RO-CCR7+CD27+CD95- naive CD8+ T cells expressing CXCR3 (TNR3+). These receptor sequences come from a human donor in good health. Some clones in this sample may be carry-over from other donors' samples.

The V call is TRBV7-6, the J call TRBJ1-1. CDR3 length: 15 amino acids. From germline, CDR1 is SGHVS and CDR2 FNYEAQ. CDR3 sequence reads: CASSSLREGSDEAFF.

The CDR3: CATFSGYTGELFF. The V and J genes are TRBV24-1 and TRBJ2-2. The CDR3 contains 13 residues. Per germline, CDR1 KGHDR and CDR2 SFDVKD.